The TCR beta chain described here comes from a study of blood T cell repertoires in COVID-19. About the study: Collection of acute and convalescent COVID-19 samples took place in the United States, Italy and Spain. PBMCs, B-cell-depleted T cells, or T cells provided the cDNA or gDNA that made up the material.

V was shortened by 6 bases and J by 0 bases, with 6 bases between the two germline ends. The CDR3 loop spans 14 amino acids. The germline V gene encodes CDR1 SNHLY and CDR2 FYNNEI. The authors' processing: From reference gene primer amplification, estimates of nucleated cell counts were derived. The data were produced by immunoSEQ multiplex PCR, yet TCRdb's version contains in-frame clones alone and is incomplete. The V and J calls and the clone size are those of that table, but D and trimming were determined from the DNA. The data show 250,000 to 350,000 clones, around 87% seen once. The specimen sequenced was peripheral blood. J is TRBJ2-6 and V is TRBV2; D ambiguous. The TCR originated in a woman aged 45-65 years who had recovered from COVID-19. The CDR3 DNA sequence: TGTGCCAGCAGCGCGAACTCTGGGGCCAACGTCCTGACTTTC. Translation: CASSANSGANVLTF.